Below are 16 T cell receptor beta chains sequenced from a single sample in a study of T-cell reconstitution after alpha-beta-depleted transplantation in children (dated by TCRdb to the mid-2010s). The sample's treatment or condition label, decoded: allogeneic hematopoietic cell transplantation with graft depleted of TCRalphabeta T cells and CD19 B cells. The library came from PCR. Sequenced using an Illumina HiSeq 2500. To normalize quantification of the TCRbeta repertoire, the TCR libraries were built with molecular barcoding that relied on unique molecular identifiers. TCRdb applied fastp at Q25 and MiXCR to the public reads, then kept only in-frame beta chains. Rows with one shared CDR3 protein collapse into an entry with the most common genes and DNA. The sample table lists 600,000 to 700,000 distinct CDR3 sequences, about an eighth of them with a count of one. Of the sample, about 0.79% falls within the top ten clones.

The sample consisted of PBMCs, taken before TCRalphabeta/CD19-depleted stem cell transplant. These receptors originate from a girl aged 2 to 10 with congenital amegakaryocytic thrombocytopenia, due to receive a stem cell transplant.

This clonotype was counted ten times or more. The chain uses TRBV15 and TRBJ2-3; a weak D match, TRBD2 (6 bases). Germline V gene sequence: CDR1 LNHNV, CDR2 YYDKDF (reference sequence). The length of the CDR3 is 17 residues. With 0 bases removed from V and 0 bases from J, the gap between germline ends came to 13 bases. In DNA, the CDR3 is TGTGCCACCAGCAGAGATCTGAGCGGGTTTAGCACAGATACGCAGTATTTT. This gives the protein CATSRDLSGFSTDTQYF.

The V gene is TRBV4-1, the J gene TRBJ2-7, with 8 bases that match TRBD1. In germline, CDR1 is MGHRA, CDR2 YSYEKL. The CDR3 sequence is 15 residues long. Germline trimming cut 6 bases from V and 6 bases from J; bases unmatched to any gene: 13. The CDR3 sequence is CASRERTGWKGEQYF. CDR3 nucleotides: TGCGCCAGCAGGGAAAGGACAGGGTGGAAGGGCGAGCAGTACTTC.

This clonotype was counted ten times or more. This sequence joins TRBV12-3 or TRBV12-4 and TRBJ1-2; D is possibly TRBD1 (6 bases). Trimming pared 3 bases from V and 3 bases from J, leaving 8 bases between. The CDR3 length is 13 residues. As DNA, the CDR3 is TGTGCCAGCAGTTTTTCAGGGGACTATGGCTACACCTTC. Translating gives CASSFSGDYGYTF.

This clonotype was counted many times. The chain uses TRBV12-3 or TRBV12-4 and TRBJ2-4; TRBD2 matches at 7 bases. CDR3 length equals 18 residues. The junction had 14 bases not matched to a gene; V was cut back by 6 bases and J by 0 bases. CDR3 amino acids: CASSAPAGWSLAKNIQYF. CDR3 in DNA: TGTGCCAGCAGCGCTCCAGCGGGATGGTCTTTAGCCAAAAACATTCAGTACTTC.

A note on this clonotype: With a much larger clone just one base away, this may be a read error. The V gene is TRBV20-1, the J gene TRBJ2-1; the match to TRBD2 covers 9 bases. The CDR3 is 16 residues long. In germline, CDR1 is DFQATT, CDR2 SNEGSKA (reference sequence). DNA of the CDR3: TGCAGTGCTAGAGATGTCCAGCGGGAGGTCTACAATAAGCAGTTCTTC. Its protein is CSARDVQREVYNKQFF.

This clonotype was seen ten or more times. The V and J genes are TRBV29-1 and TRBJ1-1; the D is unclear. The V end was cut by 0 bases, the J end by 6 bases, with 5 bases between. This CDR3 contains 11 residues. Germline V lookup: CDR1 SQVTM, CDR2 ANQGSEA. The CDR3 DNA sequence: TGCAGCGTTGAAGAGTGGGCTGAAGCTTTCTTT. It translates to CSVEEWAEAFF.

This clonotype appeared many times. This chain uses TRBV20-1 with TRBJ1-4; D is undetermined. CDR1 is DFQATT, CDR2 SNEGSKA, per germline (reference sequence). The CDR3 covers 14 residues. The ends were cut back, 1 base at V and 8 bases at J, with 14 bases in the middle. CDR3 DNA: TGCAGTGCTAGAGCACCCTTCGACGAGGAAAAACTGTTTTTT. This sequence encodes CSARAPFDEEKLFF.

V and J are TRBV3-1 and TRBJ2-7, with 8 bases that match TRBD1. There are 15 residues in the CDR3. Trimming at V came to 3 bases and at J to 3 bases, leaving 7 bases not matched to a gene. The germline V gene has CDR1 LGHDT and CDR2 YNNKEL (reference sequence). The CDR3 spells CASSHTGQAHYEQYF. The CDR3 DNA reads TGTGCCAGCAGCCACACGGGACAGGCGCACTACGAGCAGTACTTC.

As to this clonotype: A much larger clone is a single base away; this may be a read error. The gene calls are TRBV5-1 and TRBJ2-5, with 7 positions matching TRBD2. The CDR3 consists of 16 residues. CDR1 is SGHRS, CDR2 YFSETQ, per germline. Written as DNA, the CDR3 is TGCGCCAGCAGCTTGTCAGGACTAGGGCATTCAGAGACCCAGTCCTTC. Its protein product is CASSLSGLGHSETQSF.

This clonotype was counted at least ten times. The chain joins TRBV9 to TRBJ2-1, with D perhaps matching TRBD2 (5 bases). The CDR3 covers 14 residues. Germline V gene data show CDR1 as SGDLS and CDR2 as YYNGEE. V lost 0 bases and J lost 3, with 7 bases in between. In DNA, the CDR3 is TGTGCCAGCAGCGTAGGGAGCGGCTACAATGAGCAGTTCTTC. Its translation is CASSVGSGYNEQFF.

This chain links TRBV5-4 with TRBJ2-3; D gene uncertain. Trimming left V 4 bases short and J 5 bases short, with 17 bases between. The CDR3 sequence is 15 residues long. The V gene's germline CDR1 is SGHNT and CDR2 YYREEE (reference sequence). CDR3 loop: CASSPSGVGRDTQYF. The CDR3 coding sequence is TGTGCCAGCAGCCCGAGTGGGGTTGGAAGAGATACGCAGTATTTT.

The sample holds many counts of this clonotype. V usage is TRBV20-1 and J usage is TRBJ1-5; 8 nucleotides agree with TRBD1. Trimming took 6 bases from V and 6 from J; bases not matched to a gene: 13. The CDR3 is made up of 15 amino acids. CDR1 is DFQATT and CDR2 is SNEGSKA in the germline V gene (reference sequence). The CDR3 protein is CSANTGQGDGQPQHF. CDR3 sequence (DNA): TGCAGTGCCAATACCGGACAGGGTGACGGTCAGCCCCAGCATTTT.

This clonotype was seen a handful of times. V is TRBV12-3 or TRBV12-4 and J is TRBJ2-1; D remains ambiguous. The CDR3 is made up of 13 amino acids. Trimming cost V 6 bases and J 4 bases, with 10 bases left between them. CDR3 nucleotides: TGTGCCAGCAGCCCGACCCTTTACAATGAGCAGTTCTTC. This sequence encodes CASSPTLYNEQFF.

Ten or more counts support this clonotype. The chain links TRBV7-2 to TRBJ2-1; D is unclear. Per the germline V gene, CDR1 is SGHTA and CDR2 is FQGNSA. The CDR3 totals 15 residues. Trimming pared 5 bases from V and 2 bases from J, leaving 13 bases between. CDR3 residues: CASSPMTTPYNEQFF. The CDR3 bases are TGTGCCAGCAGCCCCATGACCACACCCTACAATGAGCAGTTCTTC.

V usage is TRBV13 and J usage is TRBJ2-2; no clear D. This CDR3 has 18 amino acids. Trimming cost V 5 bases and J 4 bases, with 23 bases left between them. Per the germline V gene, CDR1 is PRHDT and CDR2 is FYEKMQ (reference sequence). Written as DNA, the CDR3 is TGTGCCAGCAGCGAACACCGACGTGGGCTAGGGCGCACCGGGGAGCTGTTTTTT. Protein sequence: CASSEHRRGLGRTGELFF.

This clonotype was picked up a small number of times. The genes are TRBV7-3 and TRBJ2-7; TRBD2 matches 8 bases. The CDR3 is 19 residues long. CDR1 SGHTA and CDR2 FQGTGA come from the germline V gene. The trim removed 0 bases at V and 0 bases at J, leaving 13 bases unmatched. The DNA of the CDR3 is TGTGCCAGCAGCTTAACGGTTTCTAGCGGGTCCCCTCGCTCCTACGAGCAGTACTTC. Translating it yields CASSLTVSSGSPRSYEQYF.